Shown below are 15 T cell receptor beta chains from a single sample sequenced in a study of cytomegalovirus exposure and HLA in healthy donors. With 60 Vbeta and 13 Jbeta primers, the PCR was carried out. Using immunoSEQ multiplex PCR, the repertoire was profiled, and TCRdb retains in-frame clones only, with some absent. The sample records 210,000 or so clones, around 89% being singletons. The sequenced material came from PBMCs. The receptors here all came from a woman younger than 35 in good health and CMV-seronegative.

The rearrangement uses TRBV7-8 and TRBJ2-3, with D maybe TRBD2 (5 bases). The V and J ends lost 4 bases and 4 bases respectively, with 12 bases between them. This CDR3 contains 14 residues. In germline, CDR1 is SGHVS, CDR2 FQNEAQ. The CDR3, as DNA: TGTGCCAGCAGCTCAACTTTGGGAGCAGATACGCAGTATTTT. It yields the protein CASSSTLGADTQYF.

The gene calls are TRBV5-6 and TRBJ2-3; 8 nucleotides agree with TRBD2. The CDR3 sequence is 16 residues long. CDR1 and CDR2 (germline): SGHDT, YYEEEE. With 5 bases clipped from V and 2 bases from J, the junction kept 10 bases outside the gene matches. The CDR3 sequence is CASRMALAGHTDTQYF. The CDR3 DNA sequence: TGTGCCAGCAGGATGGCCCTAGCGGGCCACACAGATACGCAGTATTTT. Combining the CDR3 with reference TRBV5-6 and TRBJ2-3 gives the whole variable domain DAGVTQSPTHLIKTRGQQVTLRCSPKSGHDTVSWYQQALGQGPQFIFQYYEEEERQRGNFPDRFSGHQFPNYSSELNVNALLLGDSALYLCASRMALAGHTDTQYFGPGTRLTVL.

The chain carries TRBV5-4 and TRBJ2-2; 7 bases map to TRBD2. This CDR3 comprises 14 residues. J was trimmed by 8 bases and V by 6 bases; bases with no gene match: 10. The germline V gene has CDR1 SGHNT and CDR2 YYREEE (reference sequence). The CDR3 is CASTGGGSTGELFF. The CDR3 bases are TGTGCCAGCACGGGTGGCGGGAGTACGGGGGAGCTGTTTTTT.

The chain has TRBV9 and TRBJ2-7; possibly TRBD2 for D (5 bases). The germline gives CDR1 SGDLS, CDR2 YYNGEE. This CDR3 is 15 amino acids long. Trimming removed 0 bases from V and 6 bases from J, with 16 bases in between. The CDR3 loop reads CASSVGGILDFEQYF. The DNA of the CDR3 is TGTGCCAGCAGCGTAGGAGGGATTCTAGACTTCGAGCAGTACTTC.

There are a few counts of this clone. The chain joins TRBV6-6 to TRBJ1-6; 10 nucleotides match TRBD1. This CDR3 has 15 residues. Per germline, CDR1 MNHNY and CDR2 SVGAGI (reference sequence). Losses at the gene ends were 8 bases for V and 7 bases for J; bases not matched to a gene: 8. The CDR3 spells CASRDRGQMNSPLHF. The CDR3, as DNA: TGTGCCAGCCGCGACAGGGGGCAGATGAATTCACCCCTCCACTTT.

The chain combines TRBV9 with TRBJ1-1; D perhaps matches TRBD1 (5 bases). The CDR3 runs 16 residues. V dropped 0 bases and J dropped 0 bases, with 12 bases sitting between them. CDR1 is SGDLS, CDR2 YYNGEE, per germline. The chain's CDR3 is CASSVGGRQMNTEAFF. CDR3 in DNA: TGTGCCAGCAGCGTAGGGGGCCGGCAGATGAACACTGAAGCTTTCTTT.

The J gene is TRBJ1-2, the V gene TRBV19; TRBD1 might be the D (6 bases). V lost 3 bases to trimming and J lost 6 bases, with 14 bases between them. Germline lookup yields CDR1 LNHDA and CDR2 SQIVND (reference sequence). CDR3 size: 14 residues. The CDR3 loop reads CASSITGSGNGYTF. DNA for the CDR3: TGTGCCAGTAGTATCACAGGGAGTGGGAATGGCTACACCTTC. Using reference TRBV19 and TRBJ1-2 for the parts outside the CDR3, the full variable domain is DGGITQSPKYLFRKEGQNVTLSCEQNLNHDAMYWYRQDPGQGLRLIYYSQIVNDFQKGDIAEGYSVSREKKESFPLTVTSAQKNPTAFYLCASSITGSGNGYTFGSGTRLTVV.

The V gene is TRBV9, the J gene TRBJ1-2, with 10 bases that match TRBD1. The CDR3 is 19 amino acids. Germline V gene lookup returns CDR1 SGDLS and CDR2 YYNGEE. Trimming cost V 0 bases and J 2 bases; bases outside gene matches: 13. Written as DNA, the CDR3 is TGTGCCAGCAGCGTAGATCTGGAATCCGGGACAGGGGAGAACTATGGCTACACCTTC. It specifies CASSVDLESGTGENYGYTF.

The V call is TRBV27, the J call TRBJ2-1; a weak D match, TRBD1 (5 bases). V was shortened by 6 bases and J by 6 bases, with 9 bases between the two germline ends. This CDR3 contains 12 residues. Germline CDR1 MNHEY, CDR2 SMNVEV (reference sequence). The CDR3 reads CASRLGPNEQFF. The CDR3 nucleotides are TGTGCCAGCAGGCTGGGGCCCAATGAGCAGTTCTTC.

The chain recombines TRBV2 with TRBJ2-3; TRBD2 matches 7 bases. Germline lookup yields CDR1 SNHLY and CDR2 FYNNEI. With V trimmed by 5 bases and J by 4 bases, 6 bases remained unmatched. This CDR3 is 14 amino acids long. Here the CDR3 reads CASSLTSPPDTQYF. The CDR3 coding sequence is TGTGCCAGCAGTTTGACTAGCCCCCCAGATACGCAGTATTTT.

The chain combines TRBV29-1 with TRBJ2-7, with D possibly matching TRBD1 (6 bases). Trimming left V 3 bases short and J 1 base short, with 10 bases between. Germline CDR1 SQVTM, CDR2 ANQGSEA. The CDR3 consists of 13 residues. CDR3 coding DNA: TGCAGCGTTGAGGACAGAGTGTCCTACGAGCAGTACTTC. Protein product: CSVEDRVSYEQYF.

The J gene is TRBJ1-4, the V gene TRBV30; a possible D gene is TRBD1 (6 bases). The CDR3 consists of 13 residues. The germline gives CDR1 GTSNPN, CDR2 SVGIG (reference sequence). The V end was cut by 7 bases, the J end by 4 bases, with 13 bases between. CDR3 sequence (DNA): TGTGCCTTCCAGGGGTCCTTTAATGAAAAACTGTTTTTT. Its protein product is CAFQGSFNEKLFF.

The J gene is TRBJ2-5, the V gene TRBV11-3; D might be TRBD1 (6 bases). This CDR3 spans 13 amino acids. V gave up 5 bases and J gave up 5 bases, with 12 bases separating them. From germline, CDR1 is SGHNT and CDR2 YENEEA. This chain's CDR3 is CASSRGIWETQYF. The CDR3 DNA is TGTGCCAGCAGCAGGGGGATATGGGAGACCCAGTACTTC.

This clone was detected once. The J gene is TRBJ1-1, the V gene TRBV13, with 9 bases fitting TRBD1. The junction had 6 bases not matched to a gene; V was cut back by 6 bases and J by 10 bases. The germline V gene has CDR1 PRHDT and CDR2 FYEKMQ (reference sequence). CDR3 length equals 12 residues. Written as DNA, the CDR3 is TGTGCCAGCAGTGACAGGGGGGGTTCAGCTTTCTTT. Its protein product is CASSDRGGSAFF.

The chain links TRBV5-5 to TRBJ1-5; D gene unclear. Germline CDR1 and CDR2: SGHKS and YYEKEE (reference sequence). The CDR3 totals 13 residues. V lost 3 bases and J lost 4, with 8 bases in between. The chain's CDR3 is CASSSVLNQPQHF. The DNA for the CDR3 is TGTGCCAGCAGCTCGGTACTTAATCAGCCCCAGCATTTT.